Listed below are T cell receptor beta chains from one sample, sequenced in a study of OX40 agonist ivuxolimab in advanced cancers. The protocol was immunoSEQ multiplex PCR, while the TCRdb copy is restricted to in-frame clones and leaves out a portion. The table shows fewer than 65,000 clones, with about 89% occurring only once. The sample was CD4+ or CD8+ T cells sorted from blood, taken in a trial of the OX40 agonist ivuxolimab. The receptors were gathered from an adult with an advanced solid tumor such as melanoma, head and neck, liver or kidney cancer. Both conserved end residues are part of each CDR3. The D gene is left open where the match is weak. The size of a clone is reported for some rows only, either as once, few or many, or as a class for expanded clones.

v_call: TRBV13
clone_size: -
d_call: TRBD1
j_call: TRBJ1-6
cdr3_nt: TGTGCCAGCAGCCAAGGACAGGTGAATTCACCCCTCCACTTT
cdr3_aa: CASSQGQVNSPLHF

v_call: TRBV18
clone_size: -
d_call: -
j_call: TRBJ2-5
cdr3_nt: TGTGCCAGCTCACCGACACAAGAGACCCAGTACTTC
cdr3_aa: CASSPTQETQYF

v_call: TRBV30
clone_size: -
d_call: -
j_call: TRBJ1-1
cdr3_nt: TGTGCCTGGAGTTACGGAACCGGGACTGAAGCTTTCTTT
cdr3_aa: CAWSYGTGTEAFF

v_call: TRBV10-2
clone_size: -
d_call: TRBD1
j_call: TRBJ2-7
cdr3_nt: TGCGCCAGCACACCCGGGACAGGGTCCTACGAGCAGTACTTC
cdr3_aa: CASTPGTGSYEQYF

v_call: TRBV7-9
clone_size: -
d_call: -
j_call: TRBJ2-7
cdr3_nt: TGTGCCAGCAGCCCGGTCGGAGGCCAGAGTAGGGTGGCGTACTTC
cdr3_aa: CASSPVGGQSRVAYF

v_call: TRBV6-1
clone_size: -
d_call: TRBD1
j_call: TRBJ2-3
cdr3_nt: TGTGCCAGCAAATCACCGGGACAGGGGACAGATACGCAGTATTTT
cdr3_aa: CASKSPGQGTDTQYF

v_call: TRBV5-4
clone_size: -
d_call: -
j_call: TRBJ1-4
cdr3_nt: TGTGCCAGCAGCTTGTTCAGCGGAACTAATGAAAAACTGTTTTTT
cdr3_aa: CASSLFSGTNEKLFF

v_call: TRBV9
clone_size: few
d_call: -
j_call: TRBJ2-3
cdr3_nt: TGTGCCAGCAGCGTAGGGACTAGGGGGACAAGAGATACGCAGTATTTT
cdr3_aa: CASSVGTRGTRDTQYF

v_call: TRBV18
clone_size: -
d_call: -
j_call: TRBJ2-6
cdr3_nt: TGTGCCAGCTCACCAATGAAGGGGGCTGGGGCCAACGTCCTGACTTTC
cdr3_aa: CASSPMKGAGANVLTF

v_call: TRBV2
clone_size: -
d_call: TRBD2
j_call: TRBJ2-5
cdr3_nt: TGTGCCAGTTTCTCGGGGGGGGGTCAAGAGACCCAGTACTTC
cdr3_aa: CASFSGGGQETQYF

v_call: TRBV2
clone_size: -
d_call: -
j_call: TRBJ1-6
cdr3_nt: TGTGCCAGCAGGAGACAGAATTCACCCCTCCACTTT
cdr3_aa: CASRRQNSPLHF

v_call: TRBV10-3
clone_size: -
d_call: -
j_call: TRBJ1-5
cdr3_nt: TGTGCCATCAGGGGGACGGACGGGCATCAGCCCCAGCATTTT
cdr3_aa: CAIRGTDGHQPQHF

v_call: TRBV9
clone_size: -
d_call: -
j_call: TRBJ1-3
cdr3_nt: TGTGCCAGCAGCGTAGGGGTGGAATATGGAAACACCATATATTTT
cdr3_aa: CASSVGVEYGNTIYF

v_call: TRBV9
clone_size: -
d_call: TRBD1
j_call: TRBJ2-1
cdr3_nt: TGTGCCAGCAGCCCAAGGAGTGGACAGGGGGCACAAGAGCAGTTCTTC
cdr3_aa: CASSPRSGQGAQEQFF

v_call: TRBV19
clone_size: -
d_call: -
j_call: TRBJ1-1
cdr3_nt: TGTGCCAGTAGTAGACCGACAGACTTGAACACTGAAGCTTTCTTT
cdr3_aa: CASSRPTDLNTEAFF

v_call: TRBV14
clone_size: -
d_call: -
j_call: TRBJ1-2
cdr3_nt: TGTGCCAGCAGCCCAGGGGCGCCTGGCTATGGCTACACCTTC
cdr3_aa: CASSPGAPGYGYTF

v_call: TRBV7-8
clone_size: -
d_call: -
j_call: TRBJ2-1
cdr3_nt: TGTGCCAGCAGCTTGGTGGGCAGGGAGCAGTTCTTC
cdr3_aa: CASSLVGREQFF

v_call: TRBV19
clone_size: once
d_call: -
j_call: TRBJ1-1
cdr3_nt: TGTGCCAGTCGACCCCTTGACAGGCCGAACACTGAAGCTTTCTTT
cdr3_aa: CASRPLDRPNTEAFF

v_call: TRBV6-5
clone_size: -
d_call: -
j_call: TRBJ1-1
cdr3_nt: TGTGCCAGCATTCGAAATGGGATGAACACTGAAGCTTTCTTT
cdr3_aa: CASIRNGMNTEAFF

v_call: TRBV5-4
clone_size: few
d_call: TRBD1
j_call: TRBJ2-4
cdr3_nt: TGTGCCAGCAGCACCGGACAGGGGAAAAACATTCAGTACTTC
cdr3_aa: CASSTGQGKNIQYF

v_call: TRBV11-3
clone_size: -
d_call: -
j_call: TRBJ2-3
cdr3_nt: TGTGCCAGCAGCCTACAGGTAACTAGCACAGATACGCAGTATTTT
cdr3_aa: CASSLQVTSTDTQYF

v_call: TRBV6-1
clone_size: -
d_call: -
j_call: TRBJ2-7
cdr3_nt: TGTGCCAGCAGCAAACTAGCTTTCGAGCAGTACTTC
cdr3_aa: CASSKLAFEQYF

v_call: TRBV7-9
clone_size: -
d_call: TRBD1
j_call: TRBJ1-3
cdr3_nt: TGTGCCAGCAGGTCGGGACAGGGAGCCTCTGGAAACACCATATATTTT
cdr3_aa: CASRSGQGASGNTIYF

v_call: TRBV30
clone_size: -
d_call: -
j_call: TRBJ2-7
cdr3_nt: TGTGCCTGGAGTAGTGCGGTCGAGCAGTACTTC
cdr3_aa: CAWSSAVEQYF

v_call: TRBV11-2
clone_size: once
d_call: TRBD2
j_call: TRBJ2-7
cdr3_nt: TGTGCCAGCAGCTTAGTGGGGCCTAGCGGGAGGGTAGTGTACTTC
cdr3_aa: CASSLVGPSGRVVYF

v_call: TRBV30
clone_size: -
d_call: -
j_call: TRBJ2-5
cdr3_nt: TGTGCCTCGTGGGAGGGGGCCGGGACCCAGTACTTC
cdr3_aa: CASWEGAGTQYF

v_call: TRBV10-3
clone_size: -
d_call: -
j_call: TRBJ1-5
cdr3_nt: TGTGCCATCAGTGAGTCTTTGGCTTCCGGACGGGATCAGCCCCAGCATTTT
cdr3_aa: CAISESLASGRDQPQHF

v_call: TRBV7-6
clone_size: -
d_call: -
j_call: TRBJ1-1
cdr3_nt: TGTGCCAGCAGCCTAACCTCCGGGACAAGGAACACTGAAGCTTTCTTT
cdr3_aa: CASSLTSGTRNTEAFF

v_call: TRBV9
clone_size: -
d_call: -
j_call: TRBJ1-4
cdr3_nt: TGTGCCAGCAGCGTAGCGGAGGGAAGGGTTGAAAAACTGTTTTTT
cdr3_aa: CASSVAEGRVEKLFF

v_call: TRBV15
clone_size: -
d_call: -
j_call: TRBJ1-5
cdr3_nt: TGTGCCACCAGCAGAGACCCCCCAGCCCAGCATTTT
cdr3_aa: CATSRDPPAQHF

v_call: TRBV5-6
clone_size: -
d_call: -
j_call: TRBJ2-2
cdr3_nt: TGTGCCAGCAGCCCAGCAGGAAGGACCGGGGAGCTGTTTTTT
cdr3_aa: CASSPAGRTGELFF

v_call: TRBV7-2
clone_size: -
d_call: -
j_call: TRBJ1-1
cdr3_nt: TGTGCCAGCACCGTGTTACAGGGTACTGAAGCTTTCTTT
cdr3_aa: CASTVLQGTEAFF

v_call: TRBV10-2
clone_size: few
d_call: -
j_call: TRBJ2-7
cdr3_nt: TGCGCCAGCAGAGCGCGGAACGTCGACGAGCAGTACTTC
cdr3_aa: CASRARNVDEQYF

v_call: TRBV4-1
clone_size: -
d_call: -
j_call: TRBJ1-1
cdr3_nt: TGCGCCAGCGGAGGGGTCCTAGGGGGTGGCACTGAAGCTTTCTTT
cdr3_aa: CASGGVLGGGTEAFF

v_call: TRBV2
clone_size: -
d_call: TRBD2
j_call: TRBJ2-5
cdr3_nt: TGTGCCACCGTAGGGTCAGCGGGGGGCCTGGCGGCCCAGTACTTC
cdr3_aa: CATVGSAGGLAAQYF

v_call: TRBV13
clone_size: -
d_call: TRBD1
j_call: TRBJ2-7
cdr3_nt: TGTGCCAGCAGCTCAAGACAGGGAACTTACGAGCAGTACTTC
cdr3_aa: CASSSRQGTYEQYF

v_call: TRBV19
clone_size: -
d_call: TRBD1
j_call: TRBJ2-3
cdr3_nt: TGTGCCAGTAGTAGGGAAGGGGGCTGGACAGATACGCAGTATTTT
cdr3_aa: CASSREGGWTDTQYF

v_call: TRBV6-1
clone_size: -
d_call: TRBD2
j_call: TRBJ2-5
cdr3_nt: TGTGCCAGCAGTGAAGGTCCTAGCGGCCCCCAAGAGACCCAGTACTTC
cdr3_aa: CASSEGPSGPQETQYF

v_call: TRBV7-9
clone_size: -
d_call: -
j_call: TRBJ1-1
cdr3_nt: TGTGCCAGTCTGTCCGAAATGGCCACTGAAGCTTTCTTT
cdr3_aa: CASLSEMATEAFF

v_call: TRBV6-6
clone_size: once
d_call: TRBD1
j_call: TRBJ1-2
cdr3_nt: TGTGCCAGCAGTTATGGACACAGGGGCGAGGATGGCTACACCTTC
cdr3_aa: CASSYGHRGEDGYTF

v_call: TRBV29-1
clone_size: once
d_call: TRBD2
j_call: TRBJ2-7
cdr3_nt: TGCAGCGTTGCTGGGGTAGCGGGAGGTGTGGAGCAGTACTTC
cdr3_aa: CSVAGVAGGVEQYF

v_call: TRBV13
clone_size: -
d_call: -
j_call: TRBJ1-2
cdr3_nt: TGTGCCAGCAGCTTAGGCGGCAGGGTCGCGGATGGCTACACCTTC
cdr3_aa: CASSLGGRVADGYTF

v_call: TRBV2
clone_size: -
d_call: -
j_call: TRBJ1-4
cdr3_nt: TGTGCCAGCAGTGCCTCGGAAAGTGAAAAACTGTTTTTT
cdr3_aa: CASSASESEKLFF

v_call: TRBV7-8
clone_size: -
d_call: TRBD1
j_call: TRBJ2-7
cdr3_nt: TGTGCCAGCAGCTTAGCTGTATCTGGGACAGGGAGTGGCCACGAGCAGTACTTC
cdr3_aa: CASSLAVSGTGSGHEQYF

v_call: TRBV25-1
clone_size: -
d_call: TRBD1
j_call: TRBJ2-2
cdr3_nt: TGTGCCAGCAGGGATGACAGGGGCCGCACCGGGGAGCTGTTTTTT
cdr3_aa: CASRDDRGRTGELFF

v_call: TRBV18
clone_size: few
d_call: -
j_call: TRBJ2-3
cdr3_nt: TGTGCCAGCTCACCGGGGGTGGTAGATACGCAGTATTTT
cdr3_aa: CASSPGVVDTQYF

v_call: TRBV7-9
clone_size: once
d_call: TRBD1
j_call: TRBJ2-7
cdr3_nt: TGTGCCAGCACCAAATACCGACGGACAGGTTCCTACGAGCAGTACTTC
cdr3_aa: CASTKYRRTGSYEQYF

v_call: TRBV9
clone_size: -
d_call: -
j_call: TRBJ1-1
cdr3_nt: TGTGCCAGCAGCGTAGAGGCTGGGAACACTGAAGCTTTCTTT
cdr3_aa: CASSVEAGNTEAFF

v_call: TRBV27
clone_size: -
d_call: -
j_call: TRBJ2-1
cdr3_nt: TGTGCCAGCAAAAACATCCCAGGACGGGACTGGGACTCCTACAATGAGCAGTTCTTC
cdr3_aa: CASKNIPGRDWDSYNEQFF

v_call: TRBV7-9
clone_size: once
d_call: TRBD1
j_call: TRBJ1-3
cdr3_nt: TGTGCCAGCAGCTACGACAGGGTCTCTGGAAACACCATATATTTT
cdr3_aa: CASSYDRVSGNTIYF

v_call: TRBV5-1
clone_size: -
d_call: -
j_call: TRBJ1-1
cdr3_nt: TGCGCCAGCAGCGCGTCAGGGTCGGTTACTGAAGCTTTCTTT
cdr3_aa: CASSASGSVTEAFF

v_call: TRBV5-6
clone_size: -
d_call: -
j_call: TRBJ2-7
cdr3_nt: TGTGCCAGCACCGGAGGCGGGAACGAGCAGTACTTC
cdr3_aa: CASTGGGNEQYF